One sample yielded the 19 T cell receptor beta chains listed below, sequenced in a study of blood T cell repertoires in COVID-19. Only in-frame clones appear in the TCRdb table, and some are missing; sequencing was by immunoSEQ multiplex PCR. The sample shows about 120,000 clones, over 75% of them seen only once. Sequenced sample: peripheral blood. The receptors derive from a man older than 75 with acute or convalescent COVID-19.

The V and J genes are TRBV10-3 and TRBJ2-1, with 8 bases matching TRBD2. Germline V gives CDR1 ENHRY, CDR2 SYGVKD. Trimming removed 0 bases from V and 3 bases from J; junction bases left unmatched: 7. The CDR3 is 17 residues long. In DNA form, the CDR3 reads TGTGCCATCAGTGAGTCCCGAGCGGGAGCAGGCTACAATGAGCAGTTCTTC. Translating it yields CAISESRAGAGYNEQFF.

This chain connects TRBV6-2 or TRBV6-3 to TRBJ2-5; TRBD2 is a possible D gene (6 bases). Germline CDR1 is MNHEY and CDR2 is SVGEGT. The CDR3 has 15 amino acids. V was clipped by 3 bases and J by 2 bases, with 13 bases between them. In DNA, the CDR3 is TGTGCCAGCAGTTATACCGGCGGGGTACAAGAGACCCAGTACTTC. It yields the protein CASSYTGGVQETQYF.

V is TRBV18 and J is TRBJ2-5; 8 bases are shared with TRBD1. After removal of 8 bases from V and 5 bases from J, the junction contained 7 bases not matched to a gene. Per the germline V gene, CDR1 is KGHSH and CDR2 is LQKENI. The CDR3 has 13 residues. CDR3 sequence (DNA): TGTGCCAGCGTGACAGGGGTCGAGGAGACCCAGTACTTC. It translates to CASVTGVEETQYF.

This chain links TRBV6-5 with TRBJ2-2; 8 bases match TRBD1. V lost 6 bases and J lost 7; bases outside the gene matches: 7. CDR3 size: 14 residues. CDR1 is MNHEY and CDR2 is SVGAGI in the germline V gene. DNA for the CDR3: TGTGCCAGCAGCAAACAGGGGGTTGGCGGGGAGCTGTTTTTT. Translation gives CASSKQGVGGELFF.

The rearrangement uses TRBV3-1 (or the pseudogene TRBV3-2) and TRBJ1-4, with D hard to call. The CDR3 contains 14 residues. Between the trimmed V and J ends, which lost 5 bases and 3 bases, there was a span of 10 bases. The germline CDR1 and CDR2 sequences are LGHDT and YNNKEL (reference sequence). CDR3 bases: TGTGCCAGCAGCGTGACATGGGCTAATGAAAAACTGTTTTTT. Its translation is CASSVTWANEKLFF.

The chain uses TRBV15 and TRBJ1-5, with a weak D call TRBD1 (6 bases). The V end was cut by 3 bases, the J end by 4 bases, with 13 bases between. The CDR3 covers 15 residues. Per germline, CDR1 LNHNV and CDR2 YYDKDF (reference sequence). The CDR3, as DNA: TGTGCCACCAGCAGCCTCAGACAGGTTAATCAGCCCCAGCATTTT. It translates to CATSSLRQVNQPQHF. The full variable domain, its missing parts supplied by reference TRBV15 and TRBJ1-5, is DAMVIQNPRYQVTQFGKPVTLSCSQTLNHNVMYWYQQKSSQAPKLLFHYYDKDFNNEADTPDNFQSRRPNTSFCFLDIRSPGLGDTAMYLCATSSLRQVNQPQHFGDGTRLSIL.

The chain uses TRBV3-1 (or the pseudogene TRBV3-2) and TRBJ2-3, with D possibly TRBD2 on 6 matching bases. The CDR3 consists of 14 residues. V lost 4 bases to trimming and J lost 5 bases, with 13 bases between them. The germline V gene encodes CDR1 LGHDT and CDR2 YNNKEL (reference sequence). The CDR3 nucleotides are TGTGCCAGCAGCCCACCGGGGGTGGGAGATACGCAGTATTTT. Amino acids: CASSPPGVGDTQYF.

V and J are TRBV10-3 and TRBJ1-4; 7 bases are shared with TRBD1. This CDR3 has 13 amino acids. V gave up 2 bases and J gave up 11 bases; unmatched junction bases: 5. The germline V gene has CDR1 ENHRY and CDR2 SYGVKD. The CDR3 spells CAISEGQAEKLFF. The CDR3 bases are TGTGCCATCAGTGAGGGACAGGCCGAGAAACTGTTTTTT.

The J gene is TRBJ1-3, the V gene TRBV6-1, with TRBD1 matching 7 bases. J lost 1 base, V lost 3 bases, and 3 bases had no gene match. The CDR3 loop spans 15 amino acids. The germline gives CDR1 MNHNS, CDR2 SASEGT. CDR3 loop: CASSETTGSGNTIYF. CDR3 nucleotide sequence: TGTGCCAGCAGTGAGACGACAGGGTCTGGAAACACCATATATTTT.

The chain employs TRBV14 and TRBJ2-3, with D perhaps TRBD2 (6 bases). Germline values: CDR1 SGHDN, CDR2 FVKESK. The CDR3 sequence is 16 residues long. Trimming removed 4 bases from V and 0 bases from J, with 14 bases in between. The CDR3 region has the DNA TGTGCCAGCAGCCTCTTGGGAGGAGGGAGCACAGATACGCAGTATTTT. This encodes CASSLLGGGSTDTQYF.

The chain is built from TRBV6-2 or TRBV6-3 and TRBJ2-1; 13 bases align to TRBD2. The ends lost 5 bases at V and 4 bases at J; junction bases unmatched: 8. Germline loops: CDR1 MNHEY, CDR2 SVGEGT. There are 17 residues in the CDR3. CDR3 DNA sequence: TGTGCCAGCAGTCCCAGGACTAGCGGGAGTAGGTACAATGAGCAGTTCTTC. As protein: CASSPRTSGSRYNEQFF.

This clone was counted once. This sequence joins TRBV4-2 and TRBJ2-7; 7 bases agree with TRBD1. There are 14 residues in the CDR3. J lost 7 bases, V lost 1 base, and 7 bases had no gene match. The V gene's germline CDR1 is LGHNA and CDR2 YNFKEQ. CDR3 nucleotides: TGTGCCAGCAGCCAAGTGCCAGGGGGTTGGGAGCAGTACTTC. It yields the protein CASSQVPGGWEQYF.

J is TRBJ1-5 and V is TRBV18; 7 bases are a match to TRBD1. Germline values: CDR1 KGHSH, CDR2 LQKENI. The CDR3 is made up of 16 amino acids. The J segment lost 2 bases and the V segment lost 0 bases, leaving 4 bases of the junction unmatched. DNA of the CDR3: TGTGCCAGCTCACCACCTACAGGGGCCGGCAATCAGCCCCAGCATTTT. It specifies CASSPPTGAGNQPQHF.

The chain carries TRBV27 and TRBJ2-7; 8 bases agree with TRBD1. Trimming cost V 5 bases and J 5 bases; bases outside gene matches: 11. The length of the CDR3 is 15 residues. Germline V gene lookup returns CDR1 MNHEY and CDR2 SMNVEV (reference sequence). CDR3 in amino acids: CASSHYSGTGDEQYF. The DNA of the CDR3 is TGTGCCAGCAGTCACTACTCCGGGACAGGTGACGAGCAGTACTTC.

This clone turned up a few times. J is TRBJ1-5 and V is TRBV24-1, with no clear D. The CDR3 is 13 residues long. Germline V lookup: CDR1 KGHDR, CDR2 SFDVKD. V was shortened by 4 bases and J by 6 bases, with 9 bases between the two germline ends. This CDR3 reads CATSESDFQPQHF. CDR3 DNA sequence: TGTGCCACCAGTGAGTCGGACTTTCAGCCCCAGCATTTT.

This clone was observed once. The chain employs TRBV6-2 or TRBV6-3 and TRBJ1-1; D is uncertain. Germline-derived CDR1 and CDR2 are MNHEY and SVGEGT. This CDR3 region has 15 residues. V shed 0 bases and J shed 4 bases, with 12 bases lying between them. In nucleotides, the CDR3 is TGTGCCAGCAGTTACTCGACGGGGAAGGGCACTGAAGCTTTCTTT. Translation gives CASSYSTGKGTEAFF.

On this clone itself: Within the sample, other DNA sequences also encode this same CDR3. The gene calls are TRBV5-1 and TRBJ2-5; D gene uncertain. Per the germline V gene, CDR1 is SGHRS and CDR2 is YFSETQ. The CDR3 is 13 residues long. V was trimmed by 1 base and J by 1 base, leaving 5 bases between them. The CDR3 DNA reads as TGCGCCAGCAGCTTGTTAGTCCAAGAGACCCAGTACTTC. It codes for CASSLLVQETQYF. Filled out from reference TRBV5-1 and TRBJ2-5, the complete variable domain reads KAGVTQTPRYLIKTRGQQVTLSCSPISGHRSVSWYQQTPGQGLQFLFEYFSETQRNKGNFPGRFSGRQFSNSRSEMNVSTLELGDSALYLCASSLLVQETQYFGPGTRLLVL.

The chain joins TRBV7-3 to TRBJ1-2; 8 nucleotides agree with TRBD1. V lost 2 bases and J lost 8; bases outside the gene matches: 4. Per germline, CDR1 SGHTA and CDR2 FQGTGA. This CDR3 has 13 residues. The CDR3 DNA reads TGTGCCAGCAGCTTAGGGGGGACAGGCGGCTACACCTTC. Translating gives CASSLGGTGGYTF.

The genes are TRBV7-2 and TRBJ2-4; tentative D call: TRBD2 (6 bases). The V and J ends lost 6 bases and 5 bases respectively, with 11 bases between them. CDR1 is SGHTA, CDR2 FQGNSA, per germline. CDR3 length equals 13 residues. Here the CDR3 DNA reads TGTGCCAGCAGATTTCGGGAGCAAAACATTCAGTACTTC. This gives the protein CASRFREQNIQYF.